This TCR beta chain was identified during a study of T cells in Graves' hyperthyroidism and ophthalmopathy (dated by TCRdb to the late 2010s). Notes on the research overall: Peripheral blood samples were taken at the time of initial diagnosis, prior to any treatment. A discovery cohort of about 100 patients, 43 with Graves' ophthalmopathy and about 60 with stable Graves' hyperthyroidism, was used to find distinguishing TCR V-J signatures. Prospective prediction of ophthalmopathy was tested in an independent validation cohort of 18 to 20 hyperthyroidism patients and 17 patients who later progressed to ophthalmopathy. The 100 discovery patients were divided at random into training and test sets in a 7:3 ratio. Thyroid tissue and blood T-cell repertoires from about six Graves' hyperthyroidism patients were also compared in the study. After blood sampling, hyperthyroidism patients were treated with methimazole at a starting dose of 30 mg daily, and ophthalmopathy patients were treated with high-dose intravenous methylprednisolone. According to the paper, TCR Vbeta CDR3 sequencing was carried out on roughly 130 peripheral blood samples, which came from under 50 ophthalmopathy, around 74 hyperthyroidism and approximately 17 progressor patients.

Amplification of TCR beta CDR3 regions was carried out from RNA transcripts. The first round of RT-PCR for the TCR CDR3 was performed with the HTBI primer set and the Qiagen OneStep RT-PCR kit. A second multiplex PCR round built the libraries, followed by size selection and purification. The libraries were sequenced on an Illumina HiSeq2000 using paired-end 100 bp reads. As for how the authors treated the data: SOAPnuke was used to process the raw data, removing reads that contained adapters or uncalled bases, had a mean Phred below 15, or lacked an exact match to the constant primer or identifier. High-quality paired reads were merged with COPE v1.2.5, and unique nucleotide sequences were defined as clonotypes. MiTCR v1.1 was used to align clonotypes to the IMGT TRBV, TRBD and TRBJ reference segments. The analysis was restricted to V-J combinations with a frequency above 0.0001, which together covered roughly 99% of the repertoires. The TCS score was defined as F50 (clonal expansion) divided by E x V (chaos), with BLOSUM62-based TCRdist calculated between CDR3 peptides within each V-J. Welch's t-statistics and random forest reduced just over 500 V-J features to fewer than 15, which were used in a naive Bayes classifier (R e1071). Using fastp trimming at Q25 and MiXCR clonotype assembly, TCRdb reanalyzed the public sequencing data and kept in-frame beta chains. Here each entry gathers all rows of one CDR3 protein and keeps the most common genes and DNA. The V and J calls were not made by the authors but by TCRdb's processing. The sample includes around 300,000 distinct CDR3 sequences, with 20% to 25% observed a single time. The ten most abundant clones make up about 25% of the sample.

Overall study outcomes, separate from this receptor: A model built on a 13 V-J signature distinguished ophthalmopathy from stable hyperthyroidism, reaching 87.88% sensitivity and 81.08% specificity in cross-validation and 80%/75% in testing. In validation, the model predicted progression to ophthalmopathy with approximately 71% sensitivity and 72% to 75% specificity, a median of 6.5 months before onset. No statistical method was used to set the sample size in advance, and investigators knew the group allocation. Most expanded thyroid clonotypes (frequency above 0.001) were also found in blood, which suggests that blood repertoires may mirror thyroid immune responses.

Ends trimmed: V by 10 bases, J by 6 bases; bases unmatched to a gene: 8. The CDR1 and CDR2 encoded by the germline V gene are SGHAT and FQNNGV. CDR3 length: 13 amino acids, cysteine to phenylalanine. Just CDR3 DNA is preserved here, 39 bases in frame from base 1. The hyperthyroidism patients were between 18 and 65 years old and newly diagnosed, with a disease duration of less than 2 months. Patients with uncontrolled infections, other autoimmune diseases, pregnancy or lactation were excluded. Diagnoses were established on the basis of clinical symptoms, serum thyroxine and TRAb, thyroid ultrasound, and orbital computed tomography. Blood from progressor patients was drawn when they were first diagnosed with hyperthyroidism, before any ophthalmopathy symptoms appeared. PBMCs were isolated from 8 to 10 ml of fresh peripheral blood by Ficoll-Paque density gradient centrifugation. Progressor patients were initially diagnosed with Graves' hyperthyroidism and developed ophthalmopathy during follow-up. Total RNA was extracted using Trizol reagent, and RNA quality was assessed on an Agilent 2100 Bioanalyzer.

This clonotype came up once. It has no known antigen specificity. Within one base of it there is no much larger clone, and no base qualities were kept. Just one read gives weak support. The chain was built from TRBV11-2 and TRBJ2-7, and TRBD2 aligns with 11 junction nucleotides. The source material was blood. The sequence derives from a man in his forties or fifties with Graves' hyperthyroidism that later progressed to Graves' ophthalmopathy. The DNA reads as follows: TGTGCCACCGCGGGTAGCGGGAGGGTCGAGCAGTACTTC. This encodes CATAGSGRVEQYF.